The rows below give T cell receptor beta chains drawn from one sample of a study of CD8 T cells in ankylosing spondylitis. MiXCR, run by TCRdb on the 5' RACE reads, gives a single entry per CDR3 protein. The sample comprises 300,000 to 350,000 distinct CDR3 sequences, approximately 14% of which are singletons, and 0.95% to 1.4% rests with the top ten. Material: blood, either unsorted or a sorted T cell fraction (not recorded which). The receptors were sampled from a male donor with ankylosing spondylitis or in good health (not recorded which). The CDR3 runs from the conserved cysteine through the conserved F or W. A D gene is named only where the DNA matches it firmly. Some rows have no size entry. The others give once, few or many, or a class for an expanded clone.

>NA|once|TRBV18|TRBJ2-3
CASSPPGMRDTQYF
TGTGCCAGCTCACCACCCGGGATGCGGGATACGCAGTATTTT
>NA|medium-sized|TRBV29-1|TRBJ1-1
CSVGVGTGTEAFF
TGCAGCGTTGGGGTGGGAACGGGAACTGAAGCTTTCTTT
>NA|NA|TRBV3-1|TRBJ1-2
CASSGTYNYGYTF
TGTGCCAGCAGTGGGACATATAACTATGGCTACACCTTC
>NA|many|TRBV29-1|TRBJ1-2
CSVGESLNYGYTF
TGCAGCGTCGGGGAGTCCCTTAACTATGGCTACACCTTC
>NA|NA|TRBV24-1|TRBJ2-1
CATSEGRGAYNEQFF
TGTGCCACCAGTGAGGGCAGGGGCGCCTACAATGAGCAGTTCTTC
>NA|few|TRBV7-6|TRBJ1-1
CASSSTHMNTEAFF
TGTGCCAGCAGCTCCACCCATATGAACACTGAAGCTTTCTTT
>NA|many|TRBV7-2|TRBJ2-3
CASSLETRTDTQYF
TGTGCCAGCAGCTTAGAGACTAGGACAGATACGCAGTATTTT
>NA|NA|TRBV15|TRBJ2-5
CATSRGTASGLETQYF
TGTGCCACCAGCAGAGGGACCGCGTCAGGGTTGGAGACCCAGTACTTC
>TRBD2|NA|TRBV2|TRBJ2-7
CASQRLAGEQYF
TGTGCCAGCCAAAGACTAGCGGGAGAGCAGTACTTC
>TRBD2|NA|TRBV7-6|TRBJ2-1
CASRAGTSGNNEQFF
TGTGCCAGCAGGGCCGGGACTAGCGGAAACAATGAGCAGTTCTTC
>NA|few|TRBV28|TRBJ2-7
CASSLIGSYEQYF
TGTGCCAGCAGTTTAATCGGGAGCTACGAGCAGTACTTC
>NA|few|TRBV5-1|TRBJ2-7
CASTDSFYEQYF
TGCGCCAGCACCGACAGCTTCTACGAGCAGTACTTC
>TRBD2|few|TRBV5-5|TRBJ2-6
CASSYPGRATGANVLTF
TGTGCCAGCAGCTACCCGGGGAGGGCTACTGGGGCCAACGTCCTGACTTTC
>NA|many|TRBV7-8|TRBJ2-1
CASSLVDSYNEQFF
TGTGCCAGCAGCTTAGTCGACTCCTACAATGAGCAGTTCTTC
>NA|NA|TRBV6-5|TRBJ1-2
CASSAGDRYTF
TGTGCCAGCAGCGCAGGGGATCGCTACACCTTC
>TRBD1|few|TRBV20-1|TRBJ2-2
CSADRVGNTGELFF
TGCAGTGCAGACAGGGTCGGGAACACCGGGGAGCTGTTTTTT
>NA|NA|TRBV11-1|TRBJ2-1
CASQGAGAYNEQFF
TGTGCCAGCCAGGGAGCGGGTGCCTACAATGAGCAGTTCTTC
>TRBD2|NA|TRBV6-2/TRBV6-3|TRBJ2-2
CASSWTQWAPGLAGGAGTGELFF
TGTGCCAGCAGTTGGACCCAGTGGGCACCGGGACTAGCGGGAGGGGCGGGAACCGGGGAGCTGTTTTTT
>NA|few|TRBV20-1|TRBJ1-1
CSARDLRVNTEAFF
TGCAGTGCTAGGGATCTAAGGGTTAACACTGAAGCTTTCTTT
>TRBD2|NA|TRBV20-1|TRBJ2-2
CSARRGGGTGELFF
TGCAGTGCTAGACGTGGGGGAGGGACCGGGGAGCTGTTTTTT
>TRBD2|NA|TRBV12-3/TRBV12-4|TRBJ2-3
CASSRGLAGGEDTQYF
TGTGCCAGCAGTCGCGGACTAGCGGGGGGAGAAGATACGCAGTATTTT
>NA|few|TRBV12-3/TRBV12-4|TRBJ2-7
CASSSQYEQYF
TGTGCCAGCAGTTCGCAGTACGAGCAGTACTTC
>TRBD2|NA|TRBV12-3/TRBV12-4|TRBJ2-1
CASSFVAGGGNEQFF
TGTGCCAGCAGTTTTGTAGCGGGAGGGGGAAATGAGCAGTTCTTC